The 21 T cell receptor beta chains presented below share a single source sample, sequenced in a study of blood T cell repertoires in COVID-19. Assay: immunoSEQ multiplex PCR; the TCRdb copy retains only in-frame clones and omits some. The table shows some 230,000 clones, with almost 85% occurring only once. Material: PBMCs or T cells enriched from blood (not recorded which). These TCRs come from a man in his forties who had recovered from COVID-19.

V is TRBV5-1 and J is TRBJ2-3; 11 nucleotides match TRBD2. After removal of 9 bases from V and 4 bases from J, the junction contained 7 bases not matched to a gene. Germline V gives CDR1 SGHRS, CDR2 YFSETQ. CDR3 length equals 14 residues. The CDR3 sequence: CATGSGRAADTQYF. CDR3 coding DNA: TGCGCCACCGGTAGCGGGAGGGCGGCAGATACGCAGTATTTT.

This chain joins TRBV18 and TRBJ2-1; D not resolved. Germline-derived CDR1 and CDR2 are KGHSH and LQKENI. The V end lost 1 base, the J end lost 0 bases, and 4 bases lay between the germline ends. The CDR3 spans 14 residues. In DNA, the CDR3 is TGTGCCAGCTCACCACTAGCCTCCTACAATGAGCAGTTCTTC. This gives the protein CASSPLASYNEQFF. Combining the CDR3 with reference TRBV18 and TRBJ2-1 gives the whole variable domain NAGVMQNPRHLVRRRGQEARLRCSPMKGHSHVYWYRQLPEEGLKFMVYLQKENIIDESGMPKERFSAEFPKEGPSILRIQQVVRGDSAAYFCASSPLASYNEQFFGPGTRLTVL.

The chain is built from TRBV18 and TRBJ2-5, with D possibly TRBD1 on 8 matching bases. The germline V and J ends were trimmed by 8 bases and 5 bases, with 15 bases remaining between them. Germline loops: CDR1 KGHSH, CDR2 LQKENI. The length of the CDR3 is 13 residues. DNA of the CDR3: TGTGCCAGCGCCGGACAGGGAGGGGAGACCCAGTACTTC. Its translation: CASAGQGGETQYF.

The DNA for the CDR3 is TGCGCCAGCAGTGACAACTCCTACGAGCAGTACTTC. It translates to CASSDNSYEQYF. The chain recombines TRBV10-2 with TRBJ2-7; no definite D call. Germline CDR1 WSHSY, CDR2 SAAADI. V lost 3 bases and J lost 0, with 3 bases in between. The CDR3 has 12 amino acids.

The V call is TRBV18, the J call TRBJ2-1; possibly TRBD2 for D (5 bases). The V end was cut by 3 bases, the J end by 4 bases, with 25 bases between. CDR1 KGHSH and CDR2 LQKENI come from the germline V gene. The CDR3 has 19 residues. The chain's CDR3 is CASSPLSPGAGALYNEQFF. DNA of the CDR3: TGTGCCAGCTCACCTCTTTCACCAGGTGCGGGCGCGTTGTACAATGAGCAGTTCTTC. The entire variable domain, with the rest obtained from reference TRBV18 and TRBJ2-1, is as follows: NAGVMQNPRHLVRRRGQEARLRCSPMKGHSHVYWYRQLPEEGLKFMVYLQKENIIDESGMPKERFSAEFPKEGPSILRIQQVVRGDSAAYFCASSPLSPGAGALYNEQFFGPGTRLTVL.

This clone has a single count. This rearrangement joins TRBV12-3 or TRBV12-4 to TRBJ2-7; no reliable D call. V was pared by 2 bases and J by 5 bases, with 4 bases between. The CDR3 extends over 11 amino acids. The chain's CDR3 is CASSLRDEQYF. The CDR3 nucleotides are TGTGCCAGCAGTTTAAGAGACGAGCAGTACTTC.

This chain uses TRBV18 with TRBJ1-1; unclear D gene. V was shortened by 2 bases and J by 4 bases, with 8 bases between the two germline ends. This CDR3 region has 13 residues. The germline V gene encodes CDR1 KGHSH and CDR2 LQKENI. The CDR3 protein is CASSPEGGTEAFF. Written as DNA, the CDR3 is TGTGCCAGCTCACCAGAGGGTGGCACTGAAGCTTTCTTT. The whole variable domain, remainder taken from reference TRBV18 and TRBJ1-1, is NAGVMQNPRHLVRRRGQEARLRCSPMKGHSHVYWYRQLPEEGLKFMVYLQKENIIDESGMPKERFSAEFPKEGPSILRIQQVVRGDSAAYFCASSPEGGTEAFFGQGTRLTVV.

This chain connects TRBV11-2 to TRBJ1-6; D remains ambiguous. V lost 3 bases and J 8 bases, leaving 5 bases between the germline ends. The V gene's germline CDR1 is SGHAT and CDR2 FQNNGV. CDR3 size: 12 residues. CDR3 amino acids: CASSFPDSPLHF. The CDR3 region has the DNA TGTGCCAGCAGCTTCCCCGATTCACCCCTCCACTTT.

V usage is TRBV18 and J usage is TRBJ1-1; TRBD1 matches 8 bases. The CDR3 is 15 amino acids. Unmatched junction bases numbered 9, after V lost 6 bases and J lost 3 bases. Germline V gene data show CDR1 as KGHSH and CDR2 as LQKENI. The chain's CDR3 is CASSPRTGRDTEAFF. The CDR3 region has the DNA TGTGCCAGCTCTCCAAGGACAGGGAGAGACACTGAAGCTTTCTTT. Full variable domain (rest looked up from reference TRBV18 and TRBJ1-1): NAGVMQNPRHLVRRRGQEARLRCSPMKGHSHVYWYRQLPEEGLKFMVYLQKENIIDESGMPKERFSAEFPKEGPSILRIQQVVRGDSAAYFCASSPRTGRDTEAFFGQGTRLTVV.

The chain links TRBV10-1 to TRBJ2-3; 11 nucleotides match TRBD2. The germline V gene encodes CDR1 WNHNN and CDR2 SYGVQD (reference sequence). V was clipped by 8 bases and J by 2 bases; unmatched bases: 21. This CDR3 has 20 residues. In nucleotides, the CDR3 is TGCGCCAGCCCGACGGAGGGTCGTGGGCTAGCGGGGGGTATCACAGATACGCAGTATTTT. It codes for CASPTEGRGLAGGITDTQYF.

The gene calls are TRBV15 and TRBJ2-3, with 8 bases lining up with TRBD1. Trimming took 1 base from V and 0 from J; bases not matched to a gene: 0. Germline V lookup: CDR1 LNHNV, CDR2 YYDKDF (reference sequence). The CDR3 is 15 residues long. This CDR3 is CATSRGQGSTDTQYF. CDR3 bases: TGTGCCACCAGCAGAGGACAGGGGAGCACAGATACGCAGTATTTT.

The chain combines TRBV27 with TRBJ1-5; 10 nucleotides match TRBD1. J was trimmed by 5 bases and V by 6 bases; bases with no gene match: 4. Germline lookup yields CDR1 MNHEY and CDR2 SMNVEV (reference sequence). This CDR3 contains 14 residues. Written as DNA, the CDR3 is TGTGCCAGCAGCTCGGACAGGGGGTATCAGCCCCAGCATTTT. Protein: CASSSDRGYQPQHF.

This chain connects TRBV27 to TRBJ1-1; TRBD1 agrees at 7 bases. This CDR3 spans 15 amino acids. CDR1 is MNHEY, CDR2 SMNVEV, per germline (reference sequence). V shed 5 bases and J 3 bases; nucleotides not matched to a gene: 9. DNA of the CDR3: TGTGCCAGCAGTCCGAGACAGGGTTGGGACACTGAAGCTTTCTTT. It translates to CASSPRQGWDTEAFF.

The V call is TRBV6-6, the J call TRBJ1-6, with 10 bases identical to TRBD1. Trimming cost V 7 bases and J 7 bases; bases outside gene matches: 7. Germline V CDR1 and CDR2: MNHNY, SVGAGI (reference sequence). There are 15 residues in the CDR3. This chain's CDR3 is CASTYGGQGNSPLHF. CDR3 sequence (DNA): TGTGCCAGCACCTATGGGGGACAGGGGAATTCACCCCTCCACTTT.

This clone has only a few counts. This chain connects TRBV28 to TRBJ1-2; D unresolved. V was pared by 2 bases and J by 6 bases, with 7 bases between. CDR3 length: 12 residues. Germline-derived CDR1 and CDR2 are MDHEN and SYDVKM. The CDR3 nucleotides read TGTGCCAGCAGTTTAGAGGGAAATGGCTACACCTTC. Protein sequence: CASSLEGNGYTF.

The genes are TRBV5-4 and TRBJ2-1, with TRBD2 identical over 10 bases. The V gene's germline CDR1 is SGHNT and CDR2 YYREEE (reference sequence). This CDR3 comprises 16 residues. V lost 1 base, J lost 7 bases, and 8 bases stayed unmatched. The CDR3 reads CASSLTSGVGGNEQFF. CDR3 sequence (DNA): TGTGCCAGCAGCTTGACTAGCGGGGTGGGGGGTAATGAGCAGTTCTTC.

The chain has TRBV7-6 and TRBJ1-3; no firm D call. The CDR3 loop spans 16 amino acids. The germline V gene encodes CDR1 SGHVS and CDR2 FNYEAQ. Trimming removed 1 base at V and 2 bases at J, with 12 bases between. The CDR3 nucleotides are TGTGCCAGCAGCTTAGTTGCCCAACGAGCTGGAAACACCATATATTTT. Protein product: CASSLVAQRAGNTIYF.

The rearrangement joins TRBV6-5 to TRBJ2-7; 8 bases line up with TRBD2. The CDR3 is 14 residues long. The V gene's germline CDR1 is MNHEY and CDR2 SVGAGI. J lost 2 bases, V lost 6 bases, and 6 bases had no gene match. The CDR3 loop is CASRMLAGTYEQYF. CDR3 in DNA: TGTGCCAGCAGAATGCTAGCGGGCACCTACGAGCAGTACTTC.

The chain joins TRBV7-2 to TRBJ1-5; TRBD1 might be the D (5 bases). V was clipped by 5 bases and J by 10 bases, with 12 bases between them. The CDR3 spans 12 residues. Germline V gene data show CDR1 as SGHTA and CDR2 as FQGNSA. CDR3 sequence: CASSIVWGPQHF. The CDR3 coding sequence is TGTGCCAGCAGCATTGTTTGGGGCCCCCAGCATTTT.

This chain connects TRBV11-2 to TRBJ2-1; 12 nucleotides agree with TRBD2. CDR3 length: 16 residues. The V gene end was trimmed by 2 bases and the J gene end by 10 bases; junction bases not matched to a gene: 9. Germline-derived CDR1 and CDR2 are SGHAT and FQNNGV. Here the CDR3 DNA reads TGTGCCAGCAGCTTAATGGCACTAGCGGGGGGTCGAGAGCAGTTCTTC. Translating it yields CASSLMALAGGREQFF.

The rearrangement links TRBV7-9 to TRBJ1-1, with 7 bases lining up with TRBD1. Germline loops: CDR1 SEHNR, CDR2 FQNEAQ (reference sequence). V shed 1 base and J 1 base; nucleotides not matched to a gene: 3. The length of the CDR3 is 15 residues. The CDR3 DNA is TGTGCCAGCAGCTTAGGGAGACAGGGGAACACTGAAGCTTTCTTT. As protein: CASSLGRQGNTEAFF. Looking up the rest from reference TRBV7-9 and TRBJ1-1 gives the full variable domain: DTGVSQNPRHKITKRGQNVTFRCDPISEHNRLYWYRQTLGQGPEFLTYFQNEAQLEKSRLLSDRFSAERPKGSFSTLEIQRTEQGDSAMYLCASSLGRQGNTEAFFGQGTRLTVV.